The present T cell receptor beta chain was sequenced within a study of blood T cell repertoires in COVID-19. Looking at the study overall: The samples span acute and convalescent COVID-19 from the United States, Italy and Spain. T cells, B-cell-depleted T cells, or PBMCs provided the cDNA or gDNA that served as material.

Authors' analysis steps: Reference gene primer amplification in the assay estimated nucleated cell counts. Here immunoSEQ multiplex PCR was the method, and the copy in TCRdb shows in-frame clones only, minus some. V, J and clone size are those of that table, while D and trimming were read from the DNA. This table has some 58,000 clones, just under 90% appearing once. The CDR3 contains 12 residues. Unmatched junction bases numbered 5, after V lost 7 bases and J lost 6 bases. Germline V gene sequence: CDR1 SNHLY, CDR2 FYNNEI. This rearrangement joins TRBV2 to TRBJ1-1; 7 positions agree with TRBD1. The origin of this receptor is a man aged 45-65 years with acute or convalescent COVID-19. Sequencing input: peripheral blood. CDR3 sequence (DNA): TGTGCCAGCACCGAGGGGGCGGCTGAAGCTTTCTTT. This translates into CASTEGAAEAFF.